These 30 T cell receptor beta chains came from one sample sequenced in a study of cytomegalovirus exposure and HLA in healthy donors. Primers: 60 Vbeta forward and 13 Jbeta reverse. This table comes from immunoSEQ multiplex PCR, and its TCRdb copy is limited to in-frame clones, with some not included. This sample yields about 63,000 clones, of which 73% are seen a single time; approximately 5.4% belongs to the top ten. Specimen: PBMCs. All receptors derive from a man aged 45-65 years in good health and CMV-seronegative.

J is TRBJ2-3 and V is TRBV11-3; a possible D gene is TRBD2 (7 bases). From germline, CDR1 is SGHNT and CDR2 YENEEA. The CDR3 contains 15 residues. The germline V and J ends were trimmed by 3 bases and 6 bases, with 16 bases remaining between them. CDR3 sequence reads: CASSFAGAGLDTQYF. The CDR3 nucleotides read TGTGCCAGCAGCTTCGCGGGGGCGGGTCTGGATACGCAGTATTTT.

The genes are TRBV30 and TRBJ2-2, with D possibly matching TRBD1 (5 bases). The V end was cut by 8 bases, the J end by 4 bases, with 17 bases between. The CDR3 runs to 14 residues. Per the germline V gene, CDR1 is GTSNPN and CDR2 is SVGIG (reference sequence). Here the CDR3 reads CAGKGQGGTGELFF. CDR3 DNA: TGTGCCGGGAAGGGCCAGGGTGGCACCGGGGAGCTGTTTTTT.

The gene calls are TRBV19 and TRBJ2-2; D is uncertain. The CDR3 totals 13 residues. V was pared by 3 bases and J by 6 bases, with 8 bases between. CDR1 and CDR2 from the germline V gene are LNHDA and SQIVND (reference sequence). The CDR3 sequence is CASSMGLAGELFF. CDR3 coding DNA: TGTGCCAGTAGTATGGGCCTCGCCGGGGAGCTGTTTTTT.

CDR3 sequence: CASSQEWHANDYTDTQYF. The DNA for the CDR3 is TGTGCCAGCAGCCAAGAATGGCATGCGAACGACTACACAGATACGCAGTATTTT. The chain combines TRBV4-2 with TRBJ2-3, with D maybe TRBD2 (5 bases). Trimming cost V 0 bases and J 2 bases, with 18 bases left between them. The CDR3 extends over 18 amino acids. Germline V lookup: CDR1 LGHNA, CDR2 YNFKEQ.

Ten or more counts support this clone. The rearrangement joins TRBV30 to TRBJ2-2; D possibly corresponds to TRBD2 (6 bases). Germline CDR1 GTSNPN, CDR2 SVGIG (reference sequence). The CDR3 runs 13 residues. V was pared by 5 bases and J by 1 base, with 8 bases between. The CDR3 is CAWLGLNTGELFF. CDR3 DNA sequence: TGTGCCTGGCTGGGACTGAACACCGGGGAGCTGTTTTTT.

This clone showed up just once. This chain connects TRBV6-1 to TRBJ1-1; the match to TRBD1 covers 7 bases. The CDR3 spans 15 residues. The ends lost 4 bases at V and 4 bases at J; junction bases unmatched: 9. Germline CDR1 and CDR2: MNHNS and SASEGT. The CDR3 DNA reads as TGTGCCAGCAGTGCCATGACAGGGAGTCCCACTGAAGCTTTCTTT. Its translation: CASSAMTGSPTEAFF.

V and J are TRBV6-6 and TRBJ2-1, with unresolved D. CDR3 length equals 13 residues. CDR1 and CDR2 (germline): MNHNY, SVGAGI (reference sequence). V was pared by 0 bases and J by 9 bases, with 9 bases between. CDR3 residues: CASSYSSIREQFF. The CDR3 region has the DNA TGTGCCAGCAGTTACTCGTCTATACGTGAGCAGTTCTTC.

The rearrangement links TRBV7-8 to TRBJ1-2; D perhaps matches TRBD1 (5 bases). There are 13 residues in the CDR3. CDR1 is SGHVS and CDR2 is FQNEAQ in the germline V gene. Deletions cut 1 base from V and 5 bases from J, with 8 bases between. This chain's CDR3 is CASSLGDSYGYTF. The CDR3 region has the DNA TGTGCCAGCAGCTTAGGCGACAGTTATGGCTACACCTTC.

CDR3 residues: CASSLAQGQYGYTF. The CDR3 DNA reads as TGTGCCAGCAGCTTAGCGCAGGGACAATATGGCTACACCTTC. The gene calls are TRBV7-8 and TRBJ1-2, with D possibly TRBD1 on 6 matching bases. CDR3 length: 14 amino acids. CDR1 and CDR2 (germline): SGHVS, FQNEAQ. V shed 0 bases and J shed 5 bases, with 10 bases lying between them.

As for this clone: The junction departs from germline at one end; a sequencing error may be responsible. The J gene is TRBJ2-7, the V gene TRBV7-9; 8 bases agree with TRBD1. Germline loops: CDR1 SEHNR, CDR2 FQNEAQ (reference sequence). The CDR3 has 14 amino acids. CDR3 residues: CSSSLEGQVPEQYF. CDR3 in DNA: TGTTCCAGCAGCTTAGAGGGACAGGTCCCTGAGCAGTACTTC.

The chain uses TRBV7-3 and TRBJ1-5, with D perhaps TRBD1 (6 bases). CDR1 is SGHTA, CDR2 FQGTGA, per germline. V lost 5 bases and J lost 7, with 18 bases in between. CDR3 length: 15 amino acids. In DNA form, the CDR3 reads TGTGCCAGCAGCCGAAACCCAGGGGAGGGGCAGCCCCAGCATTTT. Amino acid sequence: CASSRNPGEGQPQHF.

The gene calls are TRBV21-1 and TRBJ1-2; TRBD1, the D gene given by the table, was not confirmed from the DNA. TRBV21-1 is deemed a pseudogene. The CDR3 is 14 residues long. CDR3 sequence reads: CASQSGTGCNGYTF. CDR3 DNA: TGTGCCAGCCAATCCGGGACAGGGTGCAATGGCTACACCTTC.

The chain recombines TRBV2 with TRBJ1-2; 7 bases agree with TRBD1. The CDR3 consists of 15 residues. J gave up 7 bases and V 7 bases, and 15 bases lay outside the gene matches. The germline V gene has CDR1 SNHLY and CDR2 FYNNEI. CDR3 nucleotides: TGTGCCAGCAACGATAGGGACAGAGGAACTCCTGGCTACACCTTC. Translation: CASNDRDRGTPGYTF.

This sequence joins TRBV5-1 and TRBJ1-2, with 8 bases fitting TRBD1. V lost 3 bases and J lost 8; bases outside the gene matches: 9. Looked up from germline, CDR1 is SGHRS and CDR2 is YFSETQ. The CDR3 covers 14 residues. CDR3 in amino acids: CASSSGDRRFGYTF. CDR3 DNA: TGCGCCAGCAGCTCGGGGGACAGGAGATTCGGCTACACCTTC.

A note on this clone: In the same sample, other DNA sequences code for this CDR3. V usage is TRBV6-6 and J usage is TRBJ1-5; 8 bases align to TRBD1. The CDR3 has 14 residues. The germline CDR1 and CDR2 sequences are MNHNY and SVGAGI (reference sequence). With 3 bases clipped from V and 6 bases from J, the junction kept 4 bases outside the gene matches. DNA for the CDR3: TGTGCCAGCAGTTATGGACAGGGTGGTCAGCCCCAGCATTTT. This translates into CASSYGQGGQPQHF.

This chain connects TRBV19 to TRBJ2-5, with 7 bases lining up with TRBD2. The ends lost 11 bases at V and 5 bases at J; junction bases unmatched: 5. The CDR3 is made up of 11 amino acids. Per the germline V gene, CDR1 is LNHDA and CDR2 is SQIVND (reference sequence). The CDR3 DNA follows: TGTGCCGCGTGGGGGGGGGAGACCCAGTACTTC. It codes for CAAWGGETQYF.

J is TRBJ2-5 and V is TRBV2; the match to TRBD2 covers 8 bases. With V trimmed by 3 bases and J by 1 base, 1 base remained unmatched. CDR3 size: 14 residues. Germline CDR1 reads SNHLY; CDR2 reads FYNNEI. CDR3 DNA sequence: TGTGCCAGCAGTGATACTAGCGGCCAAGAGACCCAGTACTTC. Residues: CASSDTSGQETQYF. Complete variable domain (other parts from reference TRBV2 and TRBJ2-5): EPEVTQTPSHQVTQMGQEVILRCVPISNHLYFYWYRQILGQKVEFLVSFYNNEISEKSEIFDDQFSVERPDGSNFTLKIRSTKLEDSAMYFCASSDTSGQETQYFGPGTRLLVL.

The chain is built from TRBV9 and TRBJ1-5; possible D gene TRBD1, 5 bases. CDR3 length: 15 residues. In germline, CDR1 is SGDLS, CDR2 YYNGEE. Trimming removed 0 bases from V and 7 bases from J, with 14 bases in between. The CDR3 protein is CASSVDGGMRQPQHF. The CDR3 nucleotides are TGTGCCAGCAGCGTAGATGGGGGGATGAGGCAGCCCCAGCATTTT.

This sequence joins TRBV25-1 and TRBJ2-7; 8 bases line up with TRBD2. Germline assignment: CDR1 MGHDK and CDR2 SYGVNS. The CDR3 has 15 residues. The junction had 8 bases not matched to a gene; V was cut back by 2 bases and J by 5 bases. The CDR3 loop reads CASSELGLAGDEQYF. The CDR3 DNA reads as TGTGCCAGCAGTGAACTCGGCCTAGCGGGCGACGAGCAGTACTTC.

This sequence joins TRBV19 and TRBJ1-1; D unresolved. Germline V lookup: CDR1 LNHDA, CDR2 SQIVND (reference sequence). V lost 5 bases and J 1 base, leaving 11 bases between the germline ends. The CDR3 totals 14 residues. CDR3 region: CASSYEGWNTEAFF. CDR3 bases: TGTGCCAGTAGTTACGAGGGTTGGAACACTGAAGCTTTCTTT.

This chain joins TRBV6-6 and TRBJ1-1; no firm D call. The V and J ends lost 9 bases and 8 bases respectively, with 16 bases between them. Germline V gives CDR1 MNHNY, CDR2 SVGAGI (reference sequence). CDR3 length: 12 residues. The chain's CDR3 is CASGLSRREAFF. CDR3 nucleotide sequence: TGTGCCAGTGGGTTGAGCCGGAGGGAAGCTTTCTTT.

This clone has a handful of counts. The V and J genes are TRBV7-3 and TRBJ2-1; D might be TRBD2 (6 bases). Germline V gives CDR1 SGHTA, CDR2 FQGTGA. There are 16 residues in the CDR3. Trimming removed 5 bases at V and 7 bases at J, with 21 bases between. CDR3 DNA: TGTGCCAGCAGCCATGGGCCGGGGGTTGAAAGGAATGAGCAGTTCTTC. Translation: CASSHGPGVERNEQFF.

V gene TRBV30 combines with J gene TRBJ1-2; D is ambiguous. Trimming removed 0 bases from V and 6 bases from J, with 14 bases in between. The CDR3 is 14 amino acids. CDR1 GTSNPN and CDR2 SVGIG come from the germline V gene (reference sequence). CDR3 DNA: TGTGCCTGGAGTGTAACCAGGTACAGTGATGGCTACACCTTC. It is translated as CAWSVTRYSDGYTF.

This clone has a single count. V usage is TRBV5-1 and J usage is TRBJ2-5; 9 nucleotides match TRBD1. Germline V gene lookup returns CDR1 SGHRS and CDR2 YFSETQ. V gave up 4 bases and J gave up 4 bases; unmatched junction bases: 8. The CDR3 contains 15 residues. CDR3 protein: CASSPVGQGRETQYF. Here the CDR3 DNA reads TGCGCCAGCAGCCCCGTCGGACAGGGGAGAGAGACCCAGTACTTC.

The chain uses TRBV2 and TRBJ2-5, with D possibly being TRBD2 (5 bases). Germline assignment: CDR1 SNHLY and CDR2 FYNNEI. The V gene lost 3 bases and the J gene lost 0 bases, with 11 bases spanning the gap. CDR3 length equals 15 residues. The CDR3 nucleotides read TGTGCCAGCAGTGACACTAGAAAGAACCAAGAGACCCAGTACTTC. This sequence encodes CASSDTRKNQETQYF.

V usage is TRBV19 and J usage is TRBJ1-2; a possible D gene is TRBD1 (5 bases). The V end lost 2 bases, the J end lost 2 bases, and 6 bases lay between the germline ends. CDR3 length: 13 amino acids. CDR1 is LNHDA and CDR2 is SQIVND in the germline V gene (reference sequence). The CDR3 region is CASSIKGNYGYTF. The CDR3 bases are TGTGCCAGTAGTATAAAGGGGAACTATGGCTACACCTTC.

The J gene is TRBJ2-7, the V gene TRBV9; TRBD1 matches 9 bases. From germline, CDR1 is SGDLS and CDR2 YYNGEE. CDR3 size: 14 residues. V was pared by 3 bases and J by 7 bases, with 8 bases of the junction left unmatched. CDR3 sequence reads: CASSAGTGRGEQYF. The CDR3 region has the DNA TGTGCCAGCAGCGCCGGGACAGGGCGGGGAGAGCAGTACTTC.

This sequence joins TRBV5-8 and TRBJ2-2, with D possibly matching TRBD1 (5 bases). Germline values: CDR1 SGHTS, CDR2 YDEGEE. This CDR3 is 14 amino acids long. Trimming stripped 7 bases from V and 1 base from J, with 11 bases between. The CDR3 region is CASDRTLNTGELFF. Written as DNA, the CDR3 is TGTGCCAGCGACAGAACCTTGAACACCGGGGAGCTGTTTTTT.

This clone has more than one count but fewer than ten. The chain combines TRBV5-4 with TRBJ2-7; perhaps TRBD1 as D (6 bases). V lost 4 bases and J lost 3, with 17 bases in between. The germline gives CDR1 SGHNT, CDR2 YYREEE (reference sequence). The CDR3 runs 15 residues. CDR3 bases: TGTGCCAGCAGCCCAGACACCAGGGGAGACTACGAGCAGTACTTC. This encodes CASSPDTRGDYEQYF.

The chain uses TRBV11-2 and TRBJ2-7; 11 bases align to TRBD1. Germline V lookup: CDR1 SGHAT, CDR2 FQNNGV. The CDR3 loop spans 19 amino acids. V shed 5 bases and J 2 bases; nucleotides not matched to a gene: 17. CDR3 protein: CASSRPPPGTGGGPYEQYF. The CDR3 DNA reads TGTGCCAGCAGCCGTCCCCCGCCCGGGACAGGGGGAGGGCCCTACGAGCAGTACTTC.